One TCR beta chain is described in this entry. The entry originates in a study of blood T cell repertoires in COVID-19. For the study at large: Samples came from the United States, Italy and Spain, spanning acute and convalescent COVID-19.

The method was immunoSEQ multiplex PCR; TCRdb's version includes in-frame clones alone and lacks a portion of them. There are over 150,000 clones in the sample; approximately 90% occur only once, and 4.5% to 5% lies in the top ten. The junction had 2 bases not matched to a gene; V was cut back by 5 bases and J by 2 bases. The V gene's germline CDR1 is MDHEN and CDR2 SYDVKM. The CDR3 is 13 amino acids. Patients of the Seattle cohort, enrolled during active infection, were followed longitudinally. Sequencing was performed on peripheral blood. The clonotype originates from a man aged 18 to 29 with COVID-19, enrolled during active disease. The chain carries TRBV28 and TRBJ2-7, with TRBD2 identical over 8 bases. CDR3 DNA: TGTGCCAGCAGTGCGACTAGCGCCTACGAGCAGTACTTC. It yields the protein CASSATSAYEQYF.